This TCR beta chain was identified in a study of blood T cells in healthy people across ages. Primers used in a second PCR of roughly 6 to 11 cycles were a sample-barcoded 5' primer and a J-beta primer mix. One entry per CDR3 protein, called by TCRdb with MiXCR from the 5' RACE reads. The sample records just over 1 million distinct CDR3 sequences, 40% to 55% being singletons. The sequence was obtained from a woman aged 55-70 years in good health. Sequences were obtained from blood.

DNA for the CDR3: TGCAGCGTTGAAGGGGTGGCTAGCGGGAGTACAGATACGCAGTATTTT. Its protein product is CSVEGVASGSTDTQYF. The V call is TRBV29-1, the J call TRBJ2-3, with 10 bases that match TRBD2. The CDR3 spans 16 residues. With 1 base clipped from V and 3 bases from J, the junction kept 7 bases outside the gene matches. CDR1 is SQVTM and CDR2 is ANQGSEA in the germline V gene.